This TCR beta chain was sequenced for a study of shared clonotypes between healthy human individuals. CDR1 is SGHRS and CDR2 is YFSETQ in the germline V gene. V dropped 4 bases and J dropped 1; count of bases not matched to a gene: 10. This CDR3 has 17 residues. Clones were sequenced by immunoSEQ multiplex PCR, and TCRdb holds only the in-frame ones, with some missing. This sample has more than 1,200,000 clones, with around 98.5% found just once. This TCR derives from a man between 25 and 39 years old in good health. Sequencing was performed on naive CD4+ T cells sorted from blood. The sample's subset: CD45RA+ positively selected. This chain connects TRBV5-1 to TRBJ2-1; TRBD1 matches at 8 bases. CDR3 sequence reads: CASSPGQGQISYNEQFF. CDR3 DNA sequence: TGCGCCAGCAGCCCCGGACAGGGTCAGATATCCTACAATGAGCAGTTCTTC.